This entry lists 27 T cell receptor beta chains sequenced from one sample in a study of early T cells in non-severe SARS-CoV-2 infection. Via MiXCR, TCRdb re-called the 5' RACE reads, giving one row per CDR3 protein. The sample carries 45,000 to 75,000 distinct CDR3 sequences, around 12% recorded once. Sequencing was done on a sample of whole blood. All receptors come from an adult who was a healthcare worker with PCR-confirmed SARS-CoV-2 infection or an uninfected control (not recorded which).

V is TRBV7-2 and J is TRBJ2-7; D not resolved. The CDR3 spans 13 residues. Germline assignment: CDR1 SGHTA and CDR2 FQGNSA. The germline V and J ends were trimmed by 5 bases and 2 bases, with 10 bases remaining between them. CDR3 bases: TGTGCCAGCAGCCCTACAGACCCCTACGAGCAGTACTTC. As protein: CASSPTDPYEQYF.

There are a few counts of this clonotype. The CDR3 protein is CASSPRAEAFF. CDR3 coding DNA: TGTGCCAGCAGTCCGAGGGCCGAAGCTTTCTTT. This chain joins TRBV6-6 and TRBJ1-1, with D uncertain. Trimming removed 5 bases from V and 8 bases from J, with 9 bases in between. Germline CDR1 MNHNY, CDR2 SVGAGI (reference sequence). CDR3 size: 11 residues.

This clonotype has just a few counts. The chain uses TRBV12-3 or TRBV12-4 and TRBJ1-2; no definite D call. V lost 4 bases, J lost 4 bases, and 10 bases lay in between. This CDR3 is built from 13 residues. In DNA form, the CDR3 reads TGTGCCAGCAGTTCCCTCCTCCTCTATGGCTACACCTTC. This sequence encodes CASSSLLLYGYTF.

The chain combines TRBV6-5 with TRBJ2-7; 7 bases are shared with TRBD2. V lost 2 bases and J lost 3; bases outside the gene matches: 10. The CDR3 is 16 residues long. Germline values: CDR1 MNHEY, CDR2 SVGAGI. In DNA form, the CDR3 reads TGTGCCAGCAGTTACGTTGGGACTAAAGGTGTCTACGAGCAGTACTTC. Encoded protein: CASSYVGTKGVYEQYF.

The chain is built from TRBV9 and TRBJ2-3, with 9 bases fitting TRBD2. The CDR3 length is 15 residues. J lost 2 bases, V lost 2 bases, and 3 bases had no gene match. Looked up from germline, CDR1 is SGDLS and CDR2 is YYNGEE. CDR3 protein: CASSVRLAVTDTQYF. The CDR3 DNA is TGTGCCAGCAGCGTTCGACTAGCGGTCACAGATACGCAGTATTTT.

Only a few counts were recorded for this clonotype. The V gene is TRBV5-5, the J gene TRBJ2-2; D is unresolved. Germline CDR1 and CDR2: SGHKS and YYEKEE (reference sequence). The CDR3 runs to 15 residues. Trimming pared 2 bases from V and 0 bases from J, leaving 8 bases between. CDR3 sequence (DNA): TGTGCCAGCAGCTTTCGGCAGACGAACACCGGGGAGCTGTTTTTT. It is translated as CASSFRQTNTGELFF.

This clonotype was seen at least ten times. V gene TRBV20-1 combines with J gene TRBJ1-4; the D is unclear. V lost 1 base and J 11 bases, leaving 14 bases between the germline ends. The CDR3 covers 13 residues. From germline, CDR1 is DFQATT and CDR2 SNEGSKA (reference sequence). The CDR3, as DNA: TGCAGTGCTAGAGGCCCCACGGGGTTCAAACTGTTTTTT. This encodes CSARGPTGFKLFF.

This clonotype was observed a few times. The gene calls are TRBV11-2 and TRBJ2-7; 8 bases align to TRBD1. This CDR3 is built from 12 residues. The J segment lost 5 bases and the V segment lost 5 bases, leaving 2 bases of the junction unmatched. CDR1 SGHAT and CDR2 FQNNGV come from the germline V gene. CDR3 sequence reads: CASSPDRDEQYF. The CDR3 region has the DNA TGTGCCAGCAGCCCGGACAGGGACGAGCAGTACTTC. The full variable domain, with the rest looked up from reference TRBV11-2 and TRBJ2-7, is EAGVAQSPRYKIIEKRQSVAFWCNPISGHATLYWYQQILGQGPKLLIQFQNNGVVDDSQLPKDRFSAERLKGVDSTLKIQPAKLEDSAVYLCASSPDRDEQYFGPGTRLTVT.

J is TRBJ2-1 and V is TRBV5-1; possibly TRBD1 or TRBD2 for D (5 bases each). Germline V gene lookup returns CDR1 SGHRS and CDR2 YFSETQ. V lost 4 bases to trimming and J lost 8 bases, with 13 bases between them. The CDR3 is made up of 13 amino acids. The CDR3 DNA is TGCGCCAGCAGCCCGCTAGGGGACCATGAGCAGTTCTTC. Amino acids: CASSPLGDHEQFF. The full variable domain, in which reference TRBV5-1 and TRBJ2-1 provide the parts outside the CDR3, is KAGVTQTPRYLIKTRGQQVTLSCSPISGHRSVSWYQQTPGQGLQFLFEYFSETQRNKGNFPGRFSGRQFSNSRSEMNVSTLELGDSALYLCASSPLGDHEQFFGPGTRLTVL.

The V call is TRBV2, the J call TRBJ2-5; no clear D gene. V dropped 4 bases and J dropped 3 bases, with 9 bases sitting between them. Germline CDR1 SNHLY, CDR2 FYNNEI. CDR3 length: 13 residues. CDR3 DNA sequence: TGTGCCAGCAGTGGGGGTAGGAAAGAGACCCAGTACTTC. Protein product: CASSGGRKETQYF.

The J gene is TRBJ2-2, the V gene TRBV25-1; 8 nucleotides match TRBD1. Looked up from germline, CDR1 is MGHDK and CDR2 is SYGVNS. V shed 7 bases and J 4 bases; nucleotides not matched to a gene: 5. The CDR3 consists of 14 residues. The CDR3 DNA reads as TGTGCCAGCACCCTTACAGGGGGCACCGGGGAGCTGTTTTTT. Protein sequence: CASTLTGGTGELFF.

There are many counts of this clonotype. This chain connects TRBV5-1 to TRBJ2-1, with D possibly TRBD2 on 6 matching bases. V lost 0 bases and J lost 0, with 7 bases in between. This CDR3 region has 15 residues. The germline V gene encodes CDR1 SGHRS and CDR2 YFSETQ. CDR3 residues: CASSLDGGSYNEQFF. CDR3 DNA: TGCGCCAGCAGCTTGGACGGGGGCTCCTACAATGAGCAGTTCTTC. Full variable domain (outside the CDR3, taken from reference TRBV5-1 and TRBJ2-1): KAGVTQTPRYLIKTRGQQVTLSCSPISGHRSVSWYQQTPGQGLQFLFEYFSETQRNKGNFPGRFSGRQFSNSRSEMNVSTLELGDSALYLCASSLDGGSYNEQFFGPGTRLTVL.

The CDR3, as DNA: TGCGCCAGCAGCACCCAGACAGGCCCCTACGAGCAGTACTTC. Protein product: CASSTQTGPYEQYF. This chain connects TRBV5-1 to TRBJ2-7; D perhaps matches TRBD1 (6 bases). The CDR3 sequence is 14 residues long. V was trimmed by 4 bases and J by 2 bases, leaving 13 bases between them. From germline, CDR1 is SGHRS and CDR2 YFSETQ. Supplemented by reference TRBV5-1 and TRBJ2-7, the full variable domain reads KAGVTQTPRYLIKTRGQQVTLSCSPISGHRSVSWYQQTPGQGLQFLFEYFSETQRNKGNFPGRFSGRQFSNSRSEMNVSTLELGDSALYLCASSTQTGPYEQYFGPGTRLTVT.

The V call is TRBV5-1, the J call TRBJ2-1, with 8 bases lining up with TRBD2. Germline V lookup: CDR1 SGHRS, CDR2 YFSETQ. V lost 3 bases and J lost 5; bases outside the gene matches: 7. The CDR3 loop spans 15 amino acids. The DNA of the CDR3 is TGCGCCAGCAGCTCCTACGGGACTAGTGACAATGAGCAGTTCTTC. This translates into CASSSYGTSDNEQFF.

The chain joins TRBV12-3 or TRBV12-4 to TRBJ1-5; D gene ambiguous. The CDR3 is made up of 12 amino acids. Between the trimmed V and J ends, which lost 5 bases and 6 bases, there was a span of 8 bases. DNA for the CDR3: TGTGCCAGCAGTACTACGCTTCAGCCCCAGCATTTT. Protein sequence: CASSTTLQPQHF.

This clonotype occurred a few times. The chain combines TRBV24-1 with TRBJ1-3; D is unclear. This CDR3 is 11 amino acids long. CDR1 and CDR2 (germline): KGHDR, SFDVKD. V was clipped by 6 bases and J by 1 base, with 0 bases between them. The CDR3, as DNA: TGTGCCACCAGTTCTGGAAACACCATATATTTT. This codes for CATSSGNTIYF.

This chain links TRBV6-5 with TRBJ2-2; TRBD2 matches 7 bases. The germline V gene encodes CDR1 MNHEY and CDR2 SVGAGI. With V trimmed by 0 bases and J by 4 bases, 5 bases remained unmatched. The CDR3 length is 16 residues. The CDR3 loop is CASSYSGTTITGELFF. The CDR3 DNA is TGTGCCAGCAGTTACTCGGGGACTACAATCACCGGGGAGCTGTTTTTT.

The chain combines TRBV28 with TRBJ2-7; D uncertain. V gave up 10 bases and J gave up 3 bases, with 16 bases separating them. CDR1 and CDR2 (germline): MDHEN, SYDVKM. The CDR3 covers 13 residues. The CDR3 coding sequence is TGTGCCACCGAAAGTCACAAAGTCTACGAGCAGTACTTC. It translates to CATESHKVYEQYF.

The chain links TRBV5-6 to TRBJ2-3; D unresolved. This CDR3 comprises 10 residues. The germline V and J ends were trimmed by 5 bases and 7 bases, with 5 bases remaining between them. Looked up from germline, CDR1 is SGHDT and CDR2 is YYEEEE. In DNA form, the CDR3 reads TGTGCCAGCAGTGGATATACGCAGTATTTT. Encoded protein: CASSGYTQYF.

The V call is TRBV12-3 or TRBV12-4, the J call TRBJ1-2, with D perhaps TRBD1 (5 bases). The V gene lost 1 base and the J gene lost 5 bases, with 11 bases spanning the gap. The CDR3 consists of 14 residues. The CDR3 loop is CASSLGPGRYGYTF. For the CDR3, the DNA is TGTGCCAGCAGTTTAGGACCAGGGAGGTATGGCTACACCTTC.

This clonotype was detected a few times. The chain recombines TRBV25-1 with TRBJ1-2; D call uncertain. Germline V gene sequence: CDR1 MGHDK, CDR2 SYGVNS. With 0 bases removed from V and 0 bases from J, the gap between germline ends came to 5 bases. This CDR3 has 14 residues. The CDR3 here is CASSEYSSNYGYTF. In DNA, the CDR3 is TGTGCCAGCAGTGAATATAGCTCTAACTATGGCTACACCTTC.

The sample holds many counts of this clonotype. The chain employs TRBV10-2 and TRBJ2-7, with no clear D. Trimming removed 2 bases at V and 3 bases at J, with 5 bases between. CDR3 length: 12 residues. In germline, CDR1 is WSHSY, CDR2 SAAADI. DNA for the CDR3: TGCGCCAGCAGTGAGAGCCACTACGAGCAGTACTTC. This encodes CASSESHYEQYF.

This clonotype was observed a few times. V is TRBV28 and J is TRBJ2-3; D possibly corresponds to TRBD2 (6 bases). The CDR3 runs to 15 residues. V dropped 5 bases and J dropped 3 bases, with 15 bases sitting between them. Looked up from germline, CDR1 is MDHEN and CDR2 is SYDVKM. The CDR3 DNA sequence: TGTGCCAGCAGTCATGGGGGGAGTGGGACAGATACGCAGTATTTT. It yields the protein CASSHGGSGTDTQYF.

In its sample, this clonotype was seen many times. The J gene is TRBJ2-1, the V gene TRBV27, with 10 bases matching TRBD2. This CDR3 region has 15 residues. Trimming removed 2 bases from V and 9 bases from J; junction bases left unmatched: 7. The germline V gene has CDR1 MNHEY and CDR2 SMNVEV (reference sequence). CDR3 coding DNA: TGTGCCAGCAGTTTAGGGCCTAGCGGGAGAGTTGAGCAGTTCTTC. Translating gives CASSLGPSGRVEQFF.

The table lists this clonotype with a few counts. V gene TRBV29-1 combines with J gene TRBJ2-1; D possibly matches TRBD1 or TRBD2 (5 bases each). Germline V lookup: CDR1 SQVTM, CDR2 ANQGSEA. The V end was cut by 7 bases, the J end by 7 bases, with 17 bases between. The CDR3 covers 13 residues. The CDR3 DNA follows: TGCAGCGCTTTGGGGGTTAGGCAGAATGAGCAGTTCTTC. Translating gives CSALGVRQNEQFF.

This clonotype was seen repeatedly, ten times or more. V and J are TRBV3-1 and TRBJ2-1; no firm D call. Germline CDR1 is LGHDT and CDR2 is YNNKEL (reference sequence). CDR3 size: 13 residues. V lost 3 bases, J lost 5 bases, and 8 bases lay in between. Here the CDR3 reads CASSQLENNEQFF. Here the CDR3 DNA reads TGTGCCAGCAGCCAGCTAGAAAACAATGAGCAGTTCTTC.

This clonotype was observed a few times. V gene TRBV7-8 combines with J gene TRBJ2-1; D gene unclear. Looked up from germline, CDR1 is SGHVS and CDR2 is FQNEAQ. This CDR3 spans 13 amino acids. Trimming took off 2 bases at V and 2 bases at J, with 4 bases between the two ends. CDR3 amino acids: CASSLMAYNEQFF. CDR3 DNA sequence: TGTGCCAGCAGCTTAATGGCCTACAATGAGCAGTTCTTC.